Below, 10 T cell receptor beta chains from the same sample are listed, as sequenced in a study of T cell repertoires in cytomegalovirus infection. TCRdb re-called the reads through MiXCR, storing one row per CDR3 protein. The profile covers more than 500,000 distinct CDR3 sequences, with 16% appearing a single time and under 30% taken by the ten largest. The sequencing input was CD8+ T cells from PBMCs. These receptors all come from a human donor in good health (CMV status not recorded). Some clones in this sample may be carry-over from other donors' samples.

This clonotype was counted many times. J is TRBJ1-5 and V is TRBV7-2, with 7 bases matching TRBD1. Unmatched junction bases numbered 5, after V lost 5 bases and J lost 1 base. The CDR3 contains 15 residues. Germline loops: CDR1 SGHTA, CDR2 FQGNSA. The CDR3 loop is CASSPRQGSNQPQHF. In DNA form, the CDR3 reads TGTGCCAGCAGCCCCCGACAGGGAAGCAATCAGCCCCAGCATTTT. Together with reference TRBV7-2 and TRBJ1-5, the CDR3 gives the full variable domain: GAGVSQSPSNKVTEKGKDVELRCDPISGHTALYWYRQSLGQGLEFLIYFQGNSAPDKSGLPSDRFSAERTGGSVSTLTIQRTQQEDSAVYLCASSPRQGSNQPQHFGDGTRLSIL.

This clonotype was recorded a few times. The V call is TRBV7-3, the J call TRBJ2-3, with 9 positions matching TRBD2. Germline V lookup: CDR1 SGHTA, CDR2 FQGTGA. The trim removed 5 bases at V and 3 bases at J, leaving 6 bases unmatched. This CDR3 is 15 amino acids long. The CDR3 DNA is TGTGCCAGCAGCCCCAGCAGCGGGGGGACAGATACGCAGTATTTT. Translating it yields CASSPSSGGTDTQYF.

The V call is TRBV20-1, the J call TRBJ2-3, with D uncertain. Germline CDR1 and CDR2: DFQATT and SNEGSKA (reference sequence). The CDR3 runs to 12 residues. V was pared by 3 bases and J by 6 bases, with 10 bases between. CDR3 in amino acids: CSARVDGDTQYF. The CDR3 DNA is TGCAGTGCTAGGGTGGACGGCGATACGCAGTATTTT.

This clonotype has ten or more counts. The V call is TRBV24-1, the J call TRBJ2-1, with 7 bases identical to TRBD2. The trim removed 1 base at V and 3 bases at J, leaving 5 bases unmatched. The CDR3 contains 16 residues. From germline, CDR1 is KGHDR and CDR2 SFDVKD. The CDR3 sequence: CATSDFGGLDYNEQFF. The DNA for the CDR3 is TGTGCCACCAGTGATTTCGGGGGGTTGGACTACAATGAGCAGTTCTTC.

Only a few counts were recorded for this clonotype. This chain links TRBV28 with TRBJ2-2, with D unresolved. Trimming cost V 3 bases and J 4 bases, with 12 bases left between them. Germline V CDR1 and CDR2: MDHEN, SYDVKM. The CDR3 spans 15 residues. CDR3: CASSFRRFGTGELFF. CDR3 coding DNA: TGTGCCAGCAGTTTCCGTCGATTTGGCACCGGGGAGCTGTTTTTT.

This clonotype was observed a single time. The chain uses TRBV5-4 and TRBJ2-7; the match to TRBD2 covers 7 bases. The V gene end was trimmed by 0 bases and the J gene end by 1 base; junction bases not matched to a gene: 13. This CDR3 is built from 18 residues. Germline CDR1 is SGHNT and CDR2 is YYREEE (reference sequence). CDR3 sequence (DNA): TGTGCCAGCAGCTTGGAAGGGGTAGGGGCTAGCGGTTCCTACGAGCAGTACTTC. It translates to CASSLEGVGASGSYEQYF.

This clonotype was recorded many times. The V and J genes are TRBV6-5 and TRBJ2-1, with D uncertain. V dropped 6 bases and J dropped 4 bases, with 16 bases sitting between them. Germline CDR1 and CDR2: MNHEY and SVGAGI. CDR3 length equals 15 residues. The CDR3 loop reads CASSPDSLHYNEQFF. CDR3 coding DNA: TGTGCCAGCAGCCCCGACTCCTTACATTACAATGAGCAGTTCTTC.

The rearrangement joins TRBV20-1 to TRBJ1-6, with D unclear. CDR3 length equals 17 residues. V shed 1 base and J shed 0 bases, with 13 bases lying between them. Germline lookup yields CDR1 DFQATT and CDR2 SNEGSKA (reference sequence). The CDR3 loop reads CSARVRRTSSYNSPLHF. The CDR3 DNA follows: TGCAGTGCTAGAGTTAGACGGACGAGCTCCTATAATTCACCCCTCCACTTT.

This clonotype was counted ten times or more. This chain links TRBV4-2 with TRBJ1-5, with D tentatively TRBD1 (6 bases). CDR3 length: 18 amino acids. The V gene lost 4 bases and the J gene lost 2 bases, with 21 bases spanning the gap. Germline V lookup: CDR1 LGHNA, CDR2 YNFKEQ. CDR3 sequence reads: CASSRNFEGPGGNQPQHF. The CDR3 DNA reads TGTGCCAGCAGCCGGAATTTTGAGGGGCCAGGGGGCAATCAGCCCCAGCATTTT.

The gene calls are TRBV11-1 and TRBJ2-1; D perhaps matches TRBD2 (6 bases). V lost 2 bases and J 4 bases, leaving 12 bases between the germline ends. The length of the CDR3 is 15 residues. Germline CDR1 SGHAT, CDR2 FQDESV (reference sequence). CDR3 DNA: TGTGCCAGCAGCTTAACGGGAGAAAGTTACAATGAGCAGTTCTTC. Translation: CASSLTGESYNEQFF. Combining the CDR3 with reference TRBV11-1 and TRBJ2-1 gives the whole variable domain EAEVAQSPRYKITEKSQAVAFWCDPISGHATLYWYRQILGQGPELLVQFQDESVVDDSQLPKDRFSAERLKGVDSTLKIQPAELGDSAMYLCASSLTGESYNEQFFGPGTRLTVL.